These 8 T cell receptor beta chains came from one sample sequenced in a study of blood T cells in healthy people across ages. With a J-beta primer mix and a sample-barcoded 5' primer, a second PCR ran 7 to 11 cycles. TCRdb fed the 5' RACE reads into MiXCR, producing one record per CDR3 protein. The sample lists hundreds of thousands of distinct CDR3 sequences; under 55% were seen once. Sequencing was carried out using blood. These receptors were taken from a man older than 75 in good health.

The genes are TRBV4-3 and TRBJ2-1, with a possible D match to TRBD1 (6 bases). The J call may be in error: the DNA end matches TRBJ2-7 better. Germline V gene data show CDR1 as LGHNA and CDR2 as YSLEER. CDR3 length: 18 amino acids. CDR3 DNA: TGCGCCAGCAGCCAAGATTGGACCTCGACAGGCTCCTACAATGAGCAGTACTTC. Its translation is CASSQDWTSTGSYNEQYF.

The chain is built from TRBV5-1 and TRBJ1-1, with 8 bases that match TRBD1. Per the germline V gene, CDR1 is SGHRS and CDR2 is YFSETQ. The CDR3 covers 14 residues. V lost 4 bases, J lost 0 bases, and 2 bases stayed unmatched. The CDR3 coding sequence is TGCGCCAGCAGCAGGACAGGGTTGAACACTGAAGCTTTCTTT. Translation: CASSRTGLNTEAFF.

The chain is built from TRBV20-1 and TRBJ1-2; 8 bases map to TRBD1. The germline V gene encodes CDR1 DFQATT and CDR2 SNEGSKA (reference sequence). This CDR3 contains 15 residues. The junction had 6 bases not matched to a gene; V was cut back by 1 base and J by 2 bases. The CDR3 DNA reads as TGCAGTGCTAGAGGGGAACAGGGGGAGAACTATGGCTACACCTTC. Protein product: CSARGEQGENYGYTF.

This chain's CDR3 is CASSLAREAKNIQYF. CDR3 DNA: TGTGCCAGCAGTTTAGCCCGGGAAGCCAAAAACATTCAGTACTTC. The chain combines TRBV28 with TRBJ2-4, with D maybe TRBD2 (5 bases). Germline V lookup: CDR1 MDHEN, CDR2 SYDVKM. This CDR3 contains 15 residues. V was trimmed by 2 bases and J by 0 bases, leaving 8 bases between them.

Only one count was recorded for this clonotype. V usage is TRBV29-1 and J usage is TRBJ2-2, with TRBD2 as a possible D gene (5 bases). From germline, CDR1 is SQVTM and CDR2 ANQGSEA. V lost 3 bases to trimming and J lost 7 bases, with 18 bases between them. This CDR3 has 15 amino acids. The CDR3 reads CSVESGDKRIGELFF. CDR3 nucleotide sequence: TGCAGCGTTGAGAGTGGTGACAAGCGGATCGGGGAGCTGTTTTTT.

The rearrangement joins TRBV9 to TRBJ2-7, with D perhaps TRBD1 or TRBD2 (6 bases each). Per germline, CDR1 SGDLS and CDR2 YYNGEE. This CDR3 region has 15 residues. The ends were cut back, 0 bases at V and 1 base at J, with 11 bases in the middle. The CDR3 loop reads CASSVGAGQSYEQYF. Here the CDR3 DNA reads TGTGCCAGCAGCGTAGGGGCGGGACAATCCTACGAGCAGTACTTC.

This clonotype showed up just a few times. The rearrangement links TRBV7-3 to TRBJ1-1; TRBD1 is a possible D gene (6 bases). CDR1 is SGHTA and CDR2 is FQGTGA in the germline V gene. V was pared by 3 bases and J by 0 bases, with 8 bases between. The CDR3 has 14 amino acids. The CDR3 is CASSLTGMNTEAFF. CDR3 nucleotide sequence: TGTGCCAGCAGCTTGACAGGAATGAACACTGAAGCTTTCTTT.

The chain employs TRBV5-1 and TRBJ2-5; 7 nucleotides match TRBD1. The junction had 5 bases not matched to a gene; V was cut back by 4 bases and J by 2 bases. The germline V gene encodes CDR1 SGHRS and CDR2 YFSETQ. The CDR3 extends over 14 amino acids. The CDR3 reads CASSKGQTQETQYF. The CDR3 DNA is TGCGCCAGCAGCAAGGGACAGACTCAAGAGACCCAGTACTTC.